These 11 T cell receptor beta chains came from one sample sequenced in a study. Tregs were sorted as CD4+CD25+CD127-/low cells. MiXCR was run by TCRdb on the 5' RACE reads, yielding one entry per CDR3 protein. The sample contains around 44,000 distinct CDR3 sequences, approximately 22% of which appear only once. Material: Tregs sorted from blood. These receptors were taken from a female donor with breast cancer.

For this clonotype: This may be a read error, as it is one base from a much larger clone. The V gene is TRBV11-2, the J gene TRBJ2-7, with 9 bases that match TRBD1. Germline V lookup: CDR1 SGHAT, CDR2 FQNNGV. The CDR3 extends over 12 amino acids. The trim removed 10 bases at V and 1 base at J, leaving 2 bases unmatched. In nucleotides, the CDR3 is TGTGCCACGACAGGGGGATCCTACGAGCAGTACGTC. Its translation is CATTGGSYEQYV.

This clonotype was counted at least ten times. This chain links TRBV5-4 with TRBJ2-3, with 8 bases fitting TRBD2. There are 13 residues in the CDR3. The V gene end was trimmed by 3 bases and the J gene end by 3 bases; junction bases not matched to a gene: 0. CDR1 and CDR2 (germline): SGHNT, YYREEE (reference sequence). The CDR3 DNA reads TGTGCCAGCAGCTCGGGAGGGACAGATACGCAGTATTTT. Amino acid sequence: CASSSGGTDTQYF.

This clonotype has only a few counts. The J gene is TRBJ1-5, the V gene TRBV7-6, with D uncertain. V lost 1 base, J lost 1 base, and 8 bases lay in between. CDR1 and CDR2 (germline): SGHVS, FNYEAQ. The CDR3 sequence is 15 residues long. CDR3 nucleotide sequence: TGTGCCAGCAGCTTAGGATCCGGGAGCAATCAGCCCCAGCATTTT. It specifies CASSLGSGSNQPQHF.

This clonotype was counted between two and nine times. This chain links TRBV25-1 with TRBJ1-2; tentative D call: TRBD1 (6 bases). This CDR3 has 11 residues. The germline V and J ends were trimmed by 7 bases and 4 bases, with 7 bases remaining between them. CDR1 and CDR2 (germline): MGHDK, SYGVNS. Here the CDR3 reads CASKDSYGYTF. The CDR3 nucleotides are TGTGCCAGCAAGGACAGCTATGGCTACACCTTC.

The J gene is TRBJ1-2, the V gene TRBV5-1; D gene unclear. CDR1 is SGHRS and CDR2 is YFSETQ in the germline V gene. The V end was cut by 0 bases, the J end by 5 bases, with 14 bases between. The CDR3 totals 15 residues. The CDR3 nucleotides read TGCGCCAGCAGCTTGGATTCCCCCCCACAATATGGCTACACCTTC. Translation gives CASSLDSPPQYGYTF.

The chain couples TRBV11-2 to TRBJ2-3, with 11 bases matching TRBD2. The germline CDR1 and CDR2 sequences are SGHAT and FQNNGV. The CDR3 loop spans 16 amino acids. With 4 bases clipped from V and 2 bases from J, the junction kept 5 bases outside the gene matches. The CDR3 DNA follows: TGTGCCAGCAGCTCCCAGACTAGCGGGGACACAGATACGCAGTATTTT. Protein: CASSSQTSGDTDTQYF.

This clonotype was observed a handful of times. The chain links TRBV20-1 to TRBJ2-7; D not resolved. This CDR3 is built from 13 residues. Trimming cost V 5 bases and J 2 bases, with 13 bases left between them. Germline CDR1 is DFQATT and CDR2 is SNEGSKA (reference sequence). The chain's CDR3 is CSARTPKTYEQYF. For the CDR3, the DNA is TGCAGTGCTCGGACCCCTAAAACCTACGAGCAGTACTTC.

This clonotype was counted many times. As DNA, the CDR3 is TGTGCCAGCAGCGGACAGGGTCATCGGGAGACCCAGTACTTC. This translates into CASSGQGHRETQYF. The gene calls are TRBV2 and TRBJ2-5; 8 nucleotides match TRBD1. Germline-derived CDR1 and CDR2 are SNHLY and FYNNEI. Trimming at V came to 6 bases and at J to 5 bases, leaving 8 bases not matched to a gene. This CDR3 spans 14 amino acids.

As to this clonotype: The junction and the germline gene differ at one end; a read error may be behind it. DNA for the CDR3: TGTGCCGGCAGTCCGCATACTGGCAATGAGCAGTTCTTC. Encoded protein: CAGSPHTGNEQFF. The V call is TRBV12-3 or TRBV12-4, the J call TRBJ2-1; the D is unclear. The CDR3 is 13 amino acids.

The chain links TRBV12-3 or TRBV12-4 to TRBJ2-6; D ambiguous. The V gene lost 8 bases and the J gene lost 0 bases, with 14 bases spanning the gap. The CDR3 is 16 amino acids. CDR3 bases: TGTGCCAGCGGTCCCCCGACCGACTCTGGGGCCAACGTCCTGACTTTC. Translated, it gives CASGPPTDSGANVLTF.

This sequence joins TRBV27 and TRBJ2-1; D might be TRBD1 or TRBD2, each matching 5 bases. CDR1 and CDR2 (germline): MNHEY, SMNVEV (reference sequence). The CDR3 has 15 amino acids. V was trimmed by 6 bases and J by 0 bases, leaving 12 bases between them. CDR3 sequence: CASRSGGSSYNEQFF. DNA for the CDR3: TGTGCCAGCAGAAGTGGGGGTAGCTCCTACAATGAGCAGTTCTTC.